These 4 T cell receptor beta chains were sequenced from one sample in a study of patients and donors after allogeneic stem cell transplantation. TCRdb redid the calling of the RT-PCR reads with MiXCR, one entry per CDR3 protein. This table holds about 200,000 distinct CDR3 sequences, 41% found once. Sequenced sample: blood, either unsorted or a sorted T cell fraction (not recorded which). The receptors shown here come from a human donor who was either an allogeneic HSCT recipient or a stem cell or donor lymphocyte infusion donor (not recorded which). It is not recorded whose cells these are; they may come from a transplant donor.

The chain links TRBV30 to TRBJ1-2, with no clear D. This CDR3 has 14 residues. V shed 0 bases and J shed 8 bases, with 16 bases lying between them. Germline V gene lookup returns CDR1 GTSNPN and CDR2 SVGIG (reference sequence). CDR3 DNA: TGTGCCTGGAGTGTACGTGGGATGTGGTCGGGCTACACCTTC. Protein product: CAWSVRGMWSGYTF. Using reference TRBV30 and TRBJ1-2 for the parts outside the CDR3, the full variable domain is SQTIHQWPATLVQPVGSPLSLECTVEGTSNPNLYWYRQAAGRGLQLLFYSVGIGQISSEVPQNLSASRPQDRQFILSSKKLLLSDSGFYLCAWSVRGMWSGYTFGSGTRLTVV.

The CDR3 region has the DNA TGTGCCAGTAGAGGCAGGGAGGACACTGAAGCTTTCTTT. It encodes CASRGREDTEAFF. The J gene is TRBJ1-1, the V gene TRBV19; tentative D call: TRBD1 (5 bases). Trimming took off 6 bases at V and 3 bases at J, with 11 bases between the two ends. The CDR3 spans 13 residues. Looked up from germline, CDR1 is LNHDA and CDR2 is SQIVND (reference sequence).

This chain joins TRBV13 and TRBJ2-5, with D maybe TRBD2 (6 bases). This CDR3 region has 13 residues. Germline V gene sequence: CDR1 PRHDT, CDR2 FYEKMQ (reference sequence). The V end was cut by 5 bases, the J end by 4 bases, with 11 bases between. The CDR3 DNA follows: TGTGCCAGCAGCCGAGCGGGCGTAGAGACCCAGTACTTC. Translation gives CASSRAGVETQYF.

The CDR3 nucleotides read TGTGCCAGCAGTTACAGTGGCTGGGGCGGGAACTCCTACGAGCAGTACTTC. Protein sequence: CASSYSGWGGNSYEQYF. J is TRBJ2-7 and V is TRBV6-6; a weak D match, TRBD2 (6 bases). Per the germline V gene, CDR1 is MNHNY and CDR2 is SVGAGI (reference sequence). The CDR3 is 17 amino acids. V was pared by 2 bases and J by 0 bases, with 17 bases between.